The 32 T cell receptor beta chains below all came from one sample that was sequenced in a study of T cells expressing NK-cell markers. TCRdb reprocessed the 5' RACE reads, with one entry per CDR3 protein and no DNA. The sample includes fewer than 400,000 distinct CDR3 sequences. Sequenced material: blood T cells: a sorted CD56 or NKG2C T cell subset, CD4+ or CD8+ T cells, or bulk PBMC T cells (not recorded which). These receptors originate from a man aged 18-70 years in good health.

The V call is TRBV19, the J call TRBJ2-1; the TCRdb call, TRBD2, lacks DNA for checking. Germline V lookup: CDR1 LNHDA, CDR2 SQIVND (reference sequence). This CDR3 spans 15 amino acids. CDR3 in amino acids: CASSATSGSYNEQFF.

J is TRBJ2-7 and V is TRBV12-3 or TRBV12-4; absent DNA, TCRdb's TRBD1 call cannot be checked. CDR3 size: 16 residues. The CDR3 region is CASRSNRDRASSEQYF.

V gene TRBV12-3 or TRBV12-4 combines with J gene TRBJ1-3; without DNA, the TCRdb call of TRBD1 cannot be checked. CDR3 length: 16 amino acids. This CDR3 is CASTWKDRLTGNTIYF.

This rearrangement joins TRBV20-1 to TRBJ2-1; the D call from TCRdb, TRBD2, cannot be confirmed without DNA. The CDR3 is 15 residues long. Per germline, CDR1 DFQATT and CDR2 SNEGSKA (reference sequence). CDR3 residues: CSASLLAGVYNEQFF.

The chain has TRBV18 and TRBJ2-5. Germline lookup yields CDR1 KGHSH and CDR2 LQKENI. The CDR3 runs 12 residues. The CDR3 spells CASSVRQETQYF.

The chain has TRBV19 and TRBJ1-1; TCRdb's D gene call, TRBD1, goes unchecked for lack of DNA. The CDR3 is made up of 12 amino acids. Germline CDR1 reads LNHDA; CDR2 reads SQIVND (reference sequence). CDR3: CASSPGDTEAFF.

J is TRBJ2-1 and V is TRBV7-2; TCRdb designates TRBD2, a call that cannot be tested without DNA. The CDR3 runs to 15 residues. CDR1 is SGHTA, CDR2 FQGNSA, per germline. This CDR3 is CASRTSISGGNEQFF.

The CDR3 is CASRGGAGDTQYF. This chain uses TRBV14 with TRBJ2-3; lacking DNA, the TRBD1 call made by TCRdb goes unchecked. Germline lookup yields CDR1 SGHDN and CDR2 FVKESK. CDR3 size: 13 residues.

The rearrangement joins TRBV3-1 to TRBJ1-1. Germline CDR1 reads LGHDT; CDR2 reads YNNKEL (reference sequence). CDR3 size: 15 residues. The CDR3 is CASSRMSGSNTEAFF.

The rearrangement joins TRBV5-1 to TRBJ2-1; TCRdb's D call of TRBD1 is untestable without DNA. CDR1 is SGHRS, CDR2 YFSETQ, per germline. This CDR3 is 17 amino acids long. CDR3 sequence: CASSLGAQRSLNNEQFF.

The chain carries TRBV12-3 or TRBV12-4 and TRBJ2-2; no DNA is available, so the TRBD2 call from TCRdb remains unchecked. This CDR3 is 16 amino acids long. The CDR3 protein is CASRDREGRNTGELFF.

The CDR3: CASSPNRQGQSPLHF. The chain carries TRBV6-5 and TRBJ1-6; TCRdb reports TRBD1, a call that lacks DNA to check it against. Per germline, CDR1 MNHEY and CDR2 SVGAGI. The CDR3 contains 15 residues.

This chain links TRBV6-1 with TRBJ2-7; TCRdb reports TRBD1, a call that lacks DNA to check it against. CDR1 and CDR2 from the germline V gene are MNHNS and SASEGT. The CDR3 has 16 amino acids. The chain's CDR3 is CASSCDRVGPSYEQYF.

This chain connects TRBV11-2 to TRBJ2-5; the D call from TCRdb, TRBD2, cannot be confirmed without DNA. Per the germline V gene, CDR1 is SGHAT and CDR2 is FQNNGV. The CDR3 runs 17 residues. CDR3 protein: CASSPLRGRGGRETQYF.

The gene calls are TRBV2 and TRBJ1-2. This CDR3 has 11 residues. The germline CDR1 and CDR2 sequences are SNHLY and FYNNEI. CDR3 protein: CASSISWGYTF.

This chain connects TRBV7-2 to TRBJ2-7; TCRdb picks TRBD1, but there is no DNA to check that call. CDR1 SGHTA and CDR2 FQGNSA come from the germline V gene. The CDR3 runs to 12 residues. The CDR3 sequence: CASSLDRPWQYF.

The chain links TRBV3-1 to TRBJ2-5. Germline CDR1 and CDR2: LGHDT and YNNKEL (reference sequence). The CDR3 has 11 residues. CDR3 amino acids: CASSQGVDQYF.

The chain couples TRBV11-2 to TRBJ1-6; absent DNA, TCRdb's TRBD1 call cannot be checked. CDR3 length: 13 amino acids. The V gene's germline CDR1 is SGHAT and CDR2 FQNNGV. CDR3 region: CASSLDRGAPLHF.

The chain has TRBV4-1 and TRBJ2-3; TCRdb returns TRBD1, unconfirmable since there is no DNA. This CDR3 is built from 14 residues. In germline, CDR1 is MGHRA, CDR2 YSYEKL. CDR3: CASSHPGGRTTQYF.

The chain carries TRBV5-8 and TRBJ1-5; TCRdb designates TRBD1, a call that cannot be tested without DNA. Looked up from germline, CDR1 is SGHTS and CDR2 is YDEGEE. This CDR3 has 16 amino acids. CDR3 residues: CASSKGGLYSNQPQHF.

The CDR3 protein is CASTLGGHGTEAFF. The rearrangement links TRBV6-1 to TRBJ1-1; the TCRdb D gene call, TRBD1, has no DNA to confirm it. The CDR3 length is 14 residues. Per the germline V gene, CDR1 is MNHNS and CDR2 is SASEGT.

The V and J genes are TRBV28 and TRBJ1-5; TCRdb's D gene call, TRBD1, goes unchecked for lack of DNA. The germline CDR1 and CDR2 sequences are MDHEN and SYDVKM. The CDR3 has 15 residues. CDR3 sequence: CASSPQHRGAQPQHF.

V usage is TRBV16 and J usage is TRBJ2-1; TCRdb designates TRBD1, a call that cannot be tested without DNA. CDR1 is KGHSY, CDR2 FQNENV, per germline. The CDR3 runs 15 residues. The CDR3 sequence is CASSQVGQIYNEQFF.

This chain joins TRBV20-1 and TRBJ2-7; as DNA is missing, the TRBD1 call by TCRdb cannot be tested. The CDR3 loop spans 15 amino acids. The germline gives CDR1 DFQATT, CDR2 SNEGSKA (reference sequence). The CDR3 sequence: CSARVGQGYSYEQYF.

The chain links TRBV5-1 to TRBJ2-3. The CDR3 spans 14 residues. Germline lookup yields CDR1 SGHRS and CDR2 YFSETQ. CDR3 loop: CASSSTTFGDTQYF.

V usage is TRBV10-3 and J usage is TRBJ2-5; the D call from TCRdb, TRBD2, cannot be confirmed without DNA. The germline CDR1 and CDR2 sequences are ENHRY and SYGVKD. CDR3 length: 15 residues. The CDR3 sequence: CAISEGAGGRETQYF.

The chain joins TRBV9 to TRBJ1-2; the TCRdb D gene call, TRBD1, has no DNA to confirm it. This CDR3 has 16 residues. The germline V gene has CDR1 SGDLS and CDR2 YYNGEE. CDR3 sequence reads: CASSAAGGTDHYGYTF.

The chain carries TRBV10-3 and TRBJ1-2. CDR1 ENHRY and CDR2 SYGVKD come from the germline V gene. The CDR3 runs 14 residues. CDR3 loop: CAISVSRPSYGYTF.

CDR3 protein: CASRVSGALPRQFF. V and J are TRBV28 and TRBJ2-1; no DNA is available, so the TRBD2 call from TCRdb remains unchecked. Germline V gene sequence: CDR1 MDHEN, CDR2 SYDVKM. The CDR3 is 14 amino acids.

This chain uses TRBV7-9 with TRBJ1-4. The CDR3 contains 17 residues. The germline gives CDR1 SEHNR, CDR2 FQNEAQ (reference sequence). CDR3: CASSLGLRWQYNEKLFF.

The rearrangement joins TRBV27 to TRBJ2-5; TCRdb gives TRBD1 as the D gene, but with no DNA this cannot be confirmed. The CDR3 loop spans 14 amino acids. The germline gives CDR1 MNHEY, CDR2 SMNVEV (reference sequence). CDR3 in amino acids: CAGRDSRSQETQYF.

The chain links TRBV7-9 to TRBJ2-5; TCRdb returns TRBD1, unconfirmable since there is no DNA. The CDR3 is 14 amino acids. Germline V gives CDR1 SEHNR, CDR2 FQNEAQ (reference sequence). This CDR3 reads CASSDTDIGETQYF.